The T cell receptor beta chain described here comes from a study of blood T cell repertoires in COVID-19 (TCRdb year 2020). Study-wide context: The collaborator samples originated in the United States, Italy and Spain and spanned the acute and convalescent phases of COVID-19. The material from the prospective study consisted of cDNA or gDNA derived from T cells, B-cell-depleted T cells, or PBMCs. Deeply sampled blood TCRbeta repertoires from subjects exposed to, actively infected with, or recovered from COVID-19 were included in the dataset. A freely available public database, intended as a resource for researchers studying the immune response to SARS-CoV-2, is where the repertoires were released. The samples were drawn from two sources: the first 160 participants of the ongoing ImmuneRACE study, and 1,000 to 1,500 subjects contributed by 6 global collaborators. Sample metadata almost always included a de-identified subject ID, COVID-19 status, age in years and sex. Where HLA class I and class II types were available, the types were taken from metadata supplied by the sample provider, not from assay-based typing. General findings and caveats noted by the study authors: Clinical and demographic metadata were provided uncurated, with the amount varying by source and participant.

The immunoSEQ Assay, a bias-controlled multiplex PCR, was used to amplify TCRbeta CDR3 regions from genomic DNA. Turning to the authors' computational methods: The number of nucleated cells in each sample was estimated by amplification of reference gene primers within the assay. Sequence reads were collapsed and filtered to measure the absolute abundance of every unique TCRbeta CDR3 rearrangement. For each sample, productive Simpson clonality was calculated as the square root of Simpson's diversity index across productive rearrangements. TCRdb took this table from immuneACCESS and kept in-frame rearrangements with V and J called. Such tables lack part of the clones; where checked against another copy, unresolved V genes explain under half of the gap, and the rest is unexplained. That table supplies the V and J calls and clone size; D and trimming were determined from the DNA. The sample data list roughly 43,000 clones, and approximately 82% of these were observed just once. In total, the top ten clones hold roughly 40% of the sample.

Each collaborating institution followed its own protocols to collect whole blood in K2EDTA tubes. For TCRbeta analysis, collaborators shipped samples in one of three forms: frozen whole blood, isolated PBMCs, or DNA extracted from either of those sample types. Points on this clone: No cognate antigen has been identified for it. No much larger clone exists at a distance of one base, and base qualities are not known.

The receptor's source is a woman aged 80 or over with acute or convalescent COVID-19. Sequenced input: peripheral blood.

The CDR3 region reads CASSLDSATQYF. The sequenced DNA is TGTGCCAGCAGTTTGGACAGCGCGACCCAGTACTTC. The chain was built from TRBV6-2 or TRBV6-3 and TRBJ2-5; TRBD1 might be the D gene, on 6 matching bases. V was cut back by 4 bases and J by 7 bases, leaving a gap of 10 bases between them. The CDR3 covers 12 residues, taking in both the cysteine and the phenylalanine. Just CDR3 DNA is preserved here, 36 bases in frame from base 1. CDR1 and CDR2, per the germline V gene, are MNHEY and SVGEGT.